This T cell receptor beta chain came from a study of blood T cell repertoires in COVID-19. As for the study in general: Both acute and convalescent COVID-19 samples were obtained from the United States, Italy and Spain.

Original processing notes: The assay estimated nucleated cells by amplifying reference gene primers. TCRdb's table, derived via immunoSEQ multiplex PCR, lists solely in-frame clones and lacks some. The V and J calls and the clone size are those of that table, but D and trimming were determined from the DNA. The sample shows around 330,000 clones, 85% of them seen only once. Categorization into cohorts depended on clinical history that participants reported. Individuals in the exposed group had encountered a COVID-19 case within 2 weeks preceding study entry. This TCR derives from a woman aged 25 to 45 who had been exposed to COVID-19. Sequenced: PBMCs or T cells enriched from blood (not recorded which).

The CDR3 DNA is TGTGCCAGCCCGTTTTTCACTAGCCCGCGCCTAAACACAGATACGCAGTATTTT. Translation gives CASPFFTSPRLNTDTQYF. This sequence joins TRBV21-1 and TRBJ2-3; the tabulated D call, TRBD2, remains unverified against the DNA. TRBV21-1 is a known pseudogene. This CDR3 has 18 residues.